Following are 15 T cell receptor beta chains from one sample sequenced in a study of siplizumab effects on memory and regulatory T cells. Generated by immunoSEQ multiplex PCR, the TCRdb table keeps only in-frame clones and is missing some. The sample consists of around 99,000 clones, roughly nine tenths of them appearing once. The sample comprised Tregs sorted from blood. The receptors come from a human donor in good health.

V usage is TRBV20-1 and J usage is TRBJ1-2; possibly TRBD1 for D (6 bases). CDR3 length: 11 amino acids. The germline V and J ends were trimmed by 7 bases and 5 bases, with 11 bases remaining between them. The germline V gene encodes CDR1 DFQATT and CDR2 SNEGSKA (reference sequence). CDR3: CSGRGAYGYTF. CDR3 DNA sequence: TGCAGTGGGCGGGGGGCTTATGGCTACACCTTC.

The chain carries TRBV19 and TRBJ1-5; D is unresolved. This CDR3 comprises 14 residues. CDR1 and CDR2 (germline): LNHDA, SQIVND (reference sequence). V lost 4 bases and J lost 4, with 11 bases in between. The chain's CDR3 is CASSTRTENQPQHF. As DNA, the CDR3 is TGTGCCAGTAGTACTAGGACGGAAAATCAGCCCCAGCATTTT.

This chain links TRBV5-4 with TRBJ2-6; D is unclear. The CDR3 contains 19 residues. Germline loops: CDR1 SGHNT, CDR2 YYREEE (reference sequence). V was pared by 4 bases and J by 0 bases, with 20 bases between. This CDR3 is CASSPPPGSAYSGANVLTF. The CDR3 DNA reads as TGTGCCAGCAGCCCTCCCCCCGGCAGTGCTTACTCTGGGGCCAACGTCCTGACTTTC. Filled out from reference TRBV5-4 and TRBJ2-6, the complete variable domain reads ETGVTQSPTHLIKTRGQQVTLRCSSQSGHNTVSWYQQALGQGPQFIFQYYREEENGRGNFPPRFSGLQFPNYSSELNVNALELDDSALYLCASSPPPGSAYSGANVLTFGAGSRLTVL.

The rearrangement joins TRBV15 to TRBJ2-3; 8 bases are shared with TRBD1. Germline V CDR1 and CDR2: LNHNV, YYDKDF (reference sequence). Trimming at V came to 0 bases and at J to 5 bases, leaving 7 bases not matched to a gene. CDR3 length equals 16 residues. The CDR3 region has the DNA TGTGCCACCAGCAGAGATCGGAGCAGGGGGCAAGATACGCAGTATTTT. It is translated as CATSRDRSRGQDTQYF.

This clone was observed once. This rearrangement joins TRBV6-5 to TRBJ1-2; tentative D call: TRBD1 (5 bases). This CDR3 has 15 amino acids. CDR1 is MNHEY and CDR2 is SVGAGI in the germline V gene. Trimming pared 10 bases from V and 1 base from J, leaving 19 bases between. CDR3 protein: CATYGGEGSNYGYTF. For the CDR3, the DNA is TGTGCCACCTATGGCGGGGAGGGGAGTAACTATGGCTACACCTTC.

The chain combines TRBV5-1 with TRBJ2-1, with D perhaps matching TRBD2 (5 bases). The CDR3 length is 16 residues. V was clipped by 4 bases and J by 0 bases, with 14 bases between them. CDR1 and CDR2 from the germline V gene are SGHRS and YFSETQ. In DNA, the CDR3 is TGCGCCAGCAGCCCTCTGTCGGGGAGCTCCTACAATGAGCAGTTCTTC. Residues: CASSPLSGSSYNEQFF.

To note about this clone: Other DNA variants within this sample encode the same CDR3. CDR3 in amino acids: CASSLGQGNYGYTF. CDR3 in DNA: TGCGCCAGCAGCCTGGGACAGGGGAACTATGGCTACACCTTC. The gene calls are TRBV5-1 and TRBJ1-2, with 10 bases lining up with TRBD1. This CDR3 spans 14 amino acids. From germline, CDR1 is SGHRS and CDR2 YFSETQ. The V gene end was trimmed by 4 bases and the J gene end by 2 bases; junction bases not matched to a gene: 2.

The rearrangement joins TRBV11-1 to TRBJ2-5; D is possibly TRBD2 (5 bases). This CDR3 contains 12 residues. Germline lookup yields CDR1 SGHAT and CDR2 FQDESV (reference sequence). Trimming pared 7 bases from V and 5 bases from J, leaving 11 bases between. CDR3 protein: CASTLRGETQYF. The CDR3 DNA is TGTGCCAGCACCCTTAGAGGGGAGACCCAGTACTTC.

The rearrangement uses TRBV6-1 and TRBJ2-1; 8 positions match TRBD2. Unmatched junction bases numbered 10, after V lost 3 bases and J lost 0 bases. The V gene's germline CDR1 is MNHNS and CDR2 SASEGT. The CDR3 has 18 amino acids. The CDR3 DNA follows: TGTGCCAGCAGTGAGCCGGGACTAGTCTCTCGCTCCTACAATGAGCAGTTCTTC. Residues: CASSEPGLVSRSYNEQFF.

V gene TRBV5-6 combines with J gene TRBJ1-1; no clear D gene. CDR1 and CDR2 (germline): SGHDT, YYEEEE. The CDR3 spans 14 residues. V gave up 4 bases and J gave up 0 bases, with 10 bases separating them. The CDR3 coding sequence is TGTGCCAGCAGCCCCACCGTAATGAACACTGAAGCTTTCTTT. Translating gives CASSPTVMNTEAFF.

J is TRBJ2-7 and V is TRBV5-4; 8 bases agree with TRBD2. The germline gives CDR1 SGHNT, CDR2 YYREEE (reference sequence). The junction had 7 bases not matched to a gene; V was cut back by 5 bases and J by 0 bases. This CDR3 has 15 amino acids. The CDR3 region is CASSFSGTSSYEQYF. The CDR3 bases are TGTGCCAGCAGTTTTAGCGGGACTAGCTCCTACGAGCAGTACTTC.

A single count supports this clone. V and J are TRBV20-1 and TRBJ1-2, with D uncertain. V was trimmed by 0 bases and J by 12 bases, leaving 5 bases between them. CDR3 length: 9 amino acids. CDR1 is DFQATT, CDR2 SNEGSKA, per germline (reference sequence). CDR3 nucleotides: TGCAGTGCTAGAGATCCAAACACCTTC. Translating gives CSARDPNTF.

This sequence joins TRBV5-1 and TRBJ1-2; 8 nucleotides line up with TRBD1. The J segment lost 3 bases and the V segment lost 0 bases, leaving 1 base of the junction unmatched. CDR3 length: 14 residues. CDR1 SGHRS and CDR2 YFSETQ come from the germline V gene. The CDR3 sequence is CASSLGQGYYGYTF. Here the CDR3 DNA reads TGCGCCAGCAGCTTGGGACAGGGGTACTATGGCTACACCTTC.

V usage is TRBV2 and J usage is TRBJ2-6; D unresolved. This CDR3 region has 17 residues. Germline assignment: CDR1 SNHLY and CDR2 FYNNEI. V lost 0 bases to trimming and J lost 0 bases, with 9 bases between them. The CDR3 region has the DNA TGTGCCAGCAGTGAAGCGCTTCATACCTCTGGGGCCAACGTCCTGACTTTC. Protein product: CASSEALHTSGANVLTF.

The rearrangement links TRBV10-1 to TRBJ2-1, with D possibly TRBD1 on 5 matching bases. The CDR3 is made up of 16 amino acids. The V gene's germline CDR1 is WNHNN and CDR2 SYGVQD (reference sequence). Trimming removed 5 bases at V and 0 bases at J, with 14 bases between. CDR3 sequence: CASSLRQPGSYNEQFF. In DNA, the CDR3 is TGCGCCAGCAGTTTGAGACAGCCGGGCTCCTACAATGAGCAGTTCTTC.